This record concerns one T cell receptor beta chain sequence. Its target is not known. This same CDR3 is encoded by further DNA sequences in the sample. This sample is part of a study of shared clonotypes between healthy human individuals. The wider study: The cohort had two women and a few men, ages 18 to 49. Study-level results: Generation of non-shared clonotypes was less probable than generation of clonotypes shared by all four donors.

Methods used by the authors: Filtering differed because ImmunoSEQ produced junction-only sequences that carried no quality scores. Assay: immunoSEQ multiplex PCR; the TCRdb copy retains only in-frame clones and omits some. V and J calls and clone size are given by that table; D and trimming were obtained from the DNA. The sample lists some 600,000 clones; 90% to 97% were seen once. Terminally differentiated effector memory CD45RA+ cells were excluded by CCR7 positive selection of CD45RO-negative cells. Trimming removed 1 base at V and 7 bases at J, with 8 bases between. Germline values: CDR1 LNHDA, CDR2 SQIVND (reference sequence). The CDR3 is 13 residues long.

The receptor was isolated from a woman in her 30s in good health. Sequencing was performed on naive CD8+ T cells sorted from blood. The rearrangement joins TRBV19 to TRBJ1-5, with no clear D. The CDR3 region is CASSIGGVQPQHF. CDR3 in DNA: TGTGCCAGTAGTATAGGTGGGGTGCAGCCCCAGCATTTT.